Listed here are 12 T cell receptor beta chains from one sample, sequenced in a study of shared clonotypes between healthy human individuals. Cells designated naive CD8 were CD45RO-negative and were positively selected for CCR7, with terminally differentiated effector memory CD45RA+ cells excluded. Method: immunoSEQ multiplex PCR; TCRdb's copy keeps in-frame clones and lacks some. The profile shows some 2,000,000 clones, approximately 94% of them singletons. Specimen: naive CD8+ T cells sorted from blood. The source is a young man in good health.

CDR3 residues: CASSLGLAGVTGTDTQYF. The CDR3 DNA reads TGTGCCAGCAGCCTTGGACTAGCGGGAGTGACGGGCACAGATACGCAGTATTTT. The gene calls are TRBV13 and TRBJ2-3; 13 bases agree with TRBD2. The CDR3 spans 18 residues. After removal of 5 bases from V and 1 base from J, the junction contained 9 bases not matched to a gene. CDR1 PRHDT and CDR2 FYEKMQ come from the germline V gene (reference sequence).

This clone was detected once. The genes are TRBV30 and TRBJ2-1, with TRBD2 identical over 7 bases. Trimming at V came to 3 bases and at J to 0 bases, leaving 14 bases not matched to a gene. CDR1 GTSNPN and CDR2 SVGIG come from the germline V gene (reference sequence). CDR3 length: 18 amino acids. CDR3 in DNA: TGTGCCTGGAGGAACCTAGCGGAGCTAGCAAGCTCCTACAATGAGCAGTTCTTC. Its translation is CAWRNLAELASSYNEQFF.

The chain is built from TRBV11-2 and TRBJ2-1; TRBD2 might be the D (6 bases). The CDR3 sequence is 16 residues long. Trimming removed 2 bases from V and 3 bases from J, with 14 bases in between. Germline CDR1 SGHAT, CDR2 FQNNGV. The CDR3 reads CASSLLPPGDYNEQFF. The CDR3 DNA is TGTGCCAGCAGCTTATTGCCGCCGGGGGACTACAATGAGCAGTTCTTC.

This clone is a singleton in its sample. The gene calls are TRBV10-3 and TRBJ1-4; D unclear. The CDR3 runs to 14 residues. The germline V gene encodes CDR1 ENHRY and CDR2 SYGVKD. Trimming shortened V by 2 bases and J by 7 bases, and 11 bases separated the two germline ends. The CDR3 DNA reads TGTGCCATCAGTGAGAGGGATCGAGGTGAAAAACTGTTTTTT. Its protein product is CAISERDRGEKLFF.

This clone was seen a single time. The rearrangement joins TRBV10-3 to TRBJ2-3; 11 nucleotides match TRBD2. CDR3 length: 19 amino acids. Germline V gene lookup returns CDR1 ENHRY and CDR2 SYGVKD. V gave up 3 bases and J gave up 0 bases; unmatched junction bases: 11. This CDR3 is CAISDSGTSGGKSTDTQYF. CDR3 DNA: TGTGCCATCAGTGATTCCGGGACTAGCGGTGGAAAGAGCACAGATACGCAGTATTTT.

The chain uses TRBV9 and TRBJ2-7; no reliable D call. Germline CDR1 reads SGDLS; CDR2 reads YYNGEE. Trimming shortened V by 0 bases and J by 0 bases, and 4 bases separated the two germline ends. The CDR3 contains 13 residues. CDR3 sequence reads: CASSVEPSYEQYF. The CDR3 region has the DNA TGTGCCAGCAGCGTAGAGCCCTCCTACGAGCAGTACTTC.

The chain has TRBV28 and TRBJ2-1; D not resolved. The V gene's germline CDR1 is MDHEN and CDR2 SYDVKM. Between the trimmed V and J ends, which lost 3 bases and 0 bases, there was a span of 12 bases. This CDR3 has 16 amino acids. CDR3 DNA: TGTGCCAGCAGTTTCCTGAGCCCTTTCTCCTACAATGAGCAGTTCTTC. Protein product: CASSFLSPFSYNEQFF.

This clone was picked up one time. The chain recombines TRBV27 with TRBJ2-3; tentative D call: TRBD2 (6 bases). V lost 6 bases, J lost 9 bases, and 16 bases lay in between. CDR1 is MNHEY and CDR2 is SMNVEV in the germline V gene (reference sequence). This CDR3 has 13 amino acids. The CDR3 DNA reads TGTGCCAGCAGATCATTCCGGGACTCAACGCAGTATTTT. Translation: CASRSFRDSTQYF.

The rearrangement joins TRBV6-1 to TRBJ2-2; D not certain. Germline CDR1 and CDR2: MNHNS and SASEGT. The CDR3 extends over 13 amino acids. Trimming pared 7 bases from V and 0 bases from J, leaving 6 bases between. The CDR3 nucleotides are TGTGCCAGCACTAGTCCGAACACCGGGGAGCTGTTTTTT. Amino acid sequence: CASTSPNTGELFF.

This chain connects TRBV30 to TRBJ1-6; D remains ambiguous. Germline CDR1 is GTSNPN and CDR2 is SVGIG (reference sequence). This CDR3 is 14 amino acids long. V was pared by 0 bases and J by 4 bases, with 7 bases between. The CDR3: CAWSVEEYNSPLHF. CDR3 bases: TGTGCCTGGAGTGTAGAAGAATATAATTCACCCCTCCACTTT.

This clone appeared once. The rearrangement joins TRBV5-1 to TRBJ2-1, with 12 bases aligning to TRBD1. J lost 8 bases, V lost 5 bases, and 11 bases had no gene match. The CDR3 runs 16 residues. The germline V gene encodes CDR1 SGHRS and CDR2 YFSETQ. DNA for the CDR3: TGCGCCAGCAGTAGACAGGGACAGGGGGCGCGGGATGAGCAGTTCTTC. Protein: CASSRQGQGARDEQFF.

With regard to this clone: At the DNA level, this CDR3 is encoded by other sequences in the same sample as well. The chain couples TRBV27 to TRBJ2-7, with 9 bases aligning to TRBD2. The V segment lost 5 bases and the J segment 2 bases; nucleotides outside the gene matches: 1. The CDR3 length is 13 residues. CDR1 is MNHEY, CDR2 SMNVEV, per germline (reference sequence). This CDR3 is CASSVAGAYEQYF. The CDR3 DNA is TGTGCCAGCAGTGTAGCGGGAGCCTACGAGCAGTACTTC.